This T cell receptor (beta chain) was sequenced during a study of tumor-infiltrating lymphocytes in glioblastoma multiforme. Overall study results and limits: Just one glioblastoma patient contributed to the TCR-mutation comparison.

Multiple V-beta primers and a C-beta primer amplified TCRB from RNA. TCRdb called the multiplex PCR reads again in MiXCR, with one record for every CDR3 protein. Of about 32,000 distinct CDR3 sequences listed, about 58% are singletons. V lost 5 bases and J lost 5, with 16 bases in between. The CDR3 is 14 residues long. The germline V gene encodes CDR1 DFQATT and CDR2 SNEGSKA (reference sequence). Remarks on this clonotype: Its specificity is not known.

This clonotype was sampled from a male donor with glioblastoma. The genes are TRBV20-1 and TRBJ2-4; tentatively, D is TRBD1 (5 bases). The sequenced material came from brain tumor tissue. The CDR3 region has the DNA TGCAGTGCTTACCTACCTGGGGCCCAAAACATTCAGTACTTC. Encoded protein: CSAYLPGAQNIQYF.